This T cell receptor (beta chain) was identified during a study of tumor-infiltrating lymphocytes in primary liver carcinoma. With respect to this clonotype: This may come from a read error, since a much larger clone is one base off.

From approximately 550 ng of total RNA, TCR beta-specific cDNA was reverse-transcribed using a constant-region primer. The TCR beta library was amplified through three nested multiplex PCR rounds in a modified ARM-PCR procedure. TCRdb called the multiplex PCR reads again in MiXCR, with one record for every CDR3 protein. The sample contains 330,000 or so distinct CDR3 sequences, approximately 64% of which appear only once. Out of unsorted whole blood came the blood RNA, and germline DNA was extracted as well. This clonotype was obtained from a man aged 40-50 years with primary liver carcinoma and hepatitis B virus infection. The sample consisted of peripheral blood.

CDR3 nucleotide sequence: TGTGCCAGCAGCTTGAATAACGGGAGTATCGTCGGGGAGCTGTTTTTT. Residues: CASSLNNGSIVGELFF. The rearrangement links TRBV5-5 to TRBJ2-2; D is perhaps TRBD2 (6 bases). In germline, CDR1 is SGHKS, CDR2 YYEKEE (reference sequence). Trimming left V 1 base short and J 7 bases short, with 17 bases between. The CDR3 length is 16 residues.